This T cell receptor (beta chain) was recorded in a study of identical twins listed by TCRdb under 2016. Background on the whole study: The study deep-sequenced TCR alpha and beta repertoires from monozygotic twins, unrelated adults of various ages and cord blood to test whether fetal clonotypes persist. Replicate twin experiments were performed at different times using different library preparation protocols to rule out contamination.

Comments on this clonotype: Its binding antigen is unknown. Base qualities are not at hand, and no much larger clone is one base apart.

Only healthy Caucasian donors were included. The researchers also sequenced three unrelated adults who were not twins: a male aged 18 to 29, a male aged 50 to 60, and a female aged 50 to 60. Miltenyi CD45RO+ enrichment and human naive T-cell isolation kits were used to isolate memory (CD45RO+) and naive T cells from PBMC. Inclusive of the bounding cysteine and phenylalanine, the CDR3 is 15 residues long. The DNA shown is the 45-base CDR3, in frame from base 1. At the junction V is shortened by 3 bases and J by 8 bases; bases outside the gene matches: 5. The germline V gene (reference sequence) specifies MNHEY as CDR1 and SMNVEV as CDR2. The library was built by means of 5' RACE. Sequenced using an Illumina HiSeq 2000. Template switching introduced a universal primer binding site; the final cDNA contained a unique molecular identifier, enabling accurate counting of TCR cDNA molecules. Specific primers in the conserved constant-segment region were used to synthesize first-strand cDNA for the TCR alpha and beta chains. To control for contamination, each cDNA library was double barcoded with a SMART-Mk sample barcode plus Illumina barcodes. TruSeq adapter sequences, together with Illumina sample barcodes, were added in two successive PCR steps. TCR alpha and beta cDNA libraries were sequenced on the Illumina HiSeq platform with custom primers. As for the authors' bioinformatics: Raw reads were processed with MiGEC to extract unique molecular identifiers, and MiXCR was used to determine CDR3 positions. Recombination models were inferred per individual with the repgenHMM and IGoR tools using an EM algorithm. Shared clonotype analysis was performed with the tcR package in R, normalizing sharing by the product of cloneset sizes. Out-of-frame nonproductive sequences were analyzed to study raw recombination free of thymic and clonal selection effects. TCRdb's own reprocessing of the public reads used fastp at Q25 and MiXCR and kept productive beta chains. Rows with one shared CDR3 protein collapse into an entry with the most common genes and DNA. The V and J calls were determined by TCRdb, not by the authors. The table for this sample lists about 690,000 distinct CDR3 sequences; around 5.7% of them were counted only once. In total, the top ten clones hold 1.5% to 2% of the sample.

Overall study results and their limits: Out-of-frame TCR alpha sharing in monozygotic twins was systematically underestimated by recombination models, whereas sharing between unrelated individuals was in agreement with the recombination models. Compared with coincidental sharing between unrelated individuals, an excess of low generation-probability sequences was observed among out-of-frame TCR alpha sequences shared between twins. Fewer insertions were carried by abundant cord blood beta clonotypes, a similar but weaker trend appeared in young adult naive repertoires, and no such trend appeared in memory repertoires. Because the same donors could not be followed over many years, the conclusions depended on cross-sectional statistical analysis. The excess sharing between twins in beta out-of-frame sequences was weaker because fewer shared sequences reduced the signal-to-noise ratio. Zero-insertion analyses could be partly confounded by invariant T cells such as MAIT and iNKT, though diverse VJ usage argued against such confounding for most clonotypes.

This chain is built from TRBV27 and TRBJ2-1, with TRBD1 matching 12 junction bases. Sequencing was carried out using naive T cells sorted from blood. The cell subset or site label on this specimen signifies: cells isolated with a human naive T-cell isolation kit. The source of this sequence is a man between 18 and 29 years old in good health. The nucleotide sequence reads TGTGCCAGCAGTTTTACAGGGACAGGGGGCGATGAGCAGTTCTTC. Its amino acids are CASSFTGTGGDEQFF.